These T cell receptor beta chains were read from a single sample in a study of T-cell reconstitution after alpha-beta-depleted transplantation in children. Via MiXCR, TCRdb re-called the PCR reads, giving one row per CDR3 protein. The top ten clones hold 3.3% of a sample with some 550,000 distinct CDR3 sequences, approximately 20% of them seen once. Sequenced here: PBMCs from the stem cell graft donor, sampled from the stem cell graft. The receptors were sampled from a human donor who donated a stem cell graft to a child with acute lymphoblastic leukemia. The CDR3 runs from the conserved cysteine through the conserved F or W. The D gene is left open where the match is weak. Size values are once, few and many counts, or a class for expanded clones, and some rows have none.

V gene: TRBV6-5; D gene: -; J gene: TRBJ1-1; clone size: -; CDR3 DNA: TGTGCCAGCAGTTGGGATTCGGGGGACACTGAAGCTTTCTTT; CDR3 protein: CASSWDSGDTEAFF
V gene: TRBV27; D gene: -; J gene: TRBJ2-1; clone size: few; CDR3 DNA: TGTGCCAGCAGTTTATCGCCCCCGGACTGGTACAATGAGCAGTTCTTC; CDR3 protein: CASSLSPPDWYNEQFF
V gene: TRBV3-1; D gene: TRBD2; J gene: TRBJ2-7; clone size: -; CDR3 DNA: TGTGCCAGCAGCCAACTAGCGGGAGATGGATTCTACGAGCAGTACTTC; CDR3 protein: CASSQLAGDGFYEQYF
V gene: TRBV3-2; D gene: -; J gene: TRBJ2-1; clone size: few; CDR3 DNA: TGTGCCAGCAGCTCACCGGGACTAGCGGGAGTAAAGGATGAGCAGTTCTTC; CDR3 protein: CASSSPGLAGVKDEQFF
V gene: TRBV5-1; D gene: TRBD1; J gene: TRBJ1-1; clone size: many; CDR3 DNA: TGTGCCAGCAGCCCGGGACAGATGAACACTGAAGCTTTCTTT; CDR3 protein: CASSPGQMNTEAFF
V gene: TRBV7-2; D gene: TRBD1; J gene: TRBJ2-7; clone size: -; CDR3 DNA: TGTGCCAGCGGGAACAGGGGTCCCTACGAGCAGTACTTC; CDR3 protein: CASGNRGPYEQYF
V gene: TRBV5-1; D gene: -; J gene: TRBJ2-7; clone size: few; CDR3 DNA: TGCGCCAGCAGCTTGGAAGTTTCCCCCTCCTACGAGCAGTACTTC; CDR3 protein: CASSLEVSPSYEQYF
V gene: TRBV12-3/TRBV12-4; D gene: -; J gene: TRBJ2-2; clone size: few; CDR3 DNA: TGTGCCAGCAGTCTTGACAGATACACCGGGGAGCTGTTTTTT; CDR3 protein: CASSLDRYTGELFF
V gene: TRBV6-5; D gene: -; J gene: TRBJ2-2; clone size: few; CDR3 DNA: TGTGCCAGCGGTATACAGCACACCGGGGAGCTGTTTTTT; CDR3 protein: CASGIQHTGELFF
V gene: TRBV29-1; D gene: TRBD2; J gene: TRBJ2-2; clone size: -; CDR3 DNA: TGCAGCGTTTTTATCTGGGGACTAGCGGGACTGGACACCGGGGAGCTGTTTTTT; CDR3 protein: CSVFIWGLAGLDTGELFF
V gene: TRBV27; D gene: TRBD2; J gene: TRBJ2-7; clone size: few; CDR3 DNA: TGTGCCAGCAGTGAATTAGCGGGGACCTACGAGCAGTACTTC; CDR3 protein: CASSELAGTYEQYF
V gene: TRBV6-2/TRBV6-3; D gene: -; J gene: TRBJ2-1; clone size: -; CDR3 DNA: TGTGCCAGCAGAACCGCCGGGCCTGAGCAGTTCTTC; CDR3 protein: CASRTAGPEQFF
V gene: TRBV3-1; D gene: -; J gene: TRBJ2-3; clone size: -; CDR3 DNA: TGTGCCAGCAGCCAAGTCTCCAGAACAGATACGCAGTATTTT; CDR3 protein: CASSQVSRTDTQYF
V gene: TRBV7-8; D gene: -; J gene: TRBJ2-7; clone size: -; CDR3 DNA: TGTGCCAGCAGCCCCGAGACCTGGTCCTACGAGCAGTACTTC; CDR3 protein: CASSPETWSYEQYF
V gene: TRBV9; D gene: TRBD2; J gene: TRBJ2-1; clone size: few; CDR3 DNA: TGTGCCAGCAGCGAAGGGGTAGCGGGAGGCCCCACCCATGAGCAGTTCTTC; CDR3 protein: CASSEGVAGGPTHEQFF
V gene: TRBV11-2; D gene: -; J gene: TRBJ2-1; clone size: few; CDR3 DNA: TGTGCCAGCAGCTTATCTAGTTGGAGGACCGACTCCTACAATGAGCAGTTCTTC; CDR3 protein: CASSLSSWRTDSYNEQFF
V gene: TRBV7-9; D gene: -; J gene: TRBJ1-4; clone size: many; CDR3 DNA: TGTGCCAGCAGCCGCGCCCGGGCAACTAATGAAAAACTGTTTTTT; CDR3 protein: CASSRARATNEKLFF
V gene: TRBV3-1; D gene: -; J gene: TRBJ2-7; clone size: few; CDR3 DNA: TGTGCCAGCAGCCAAGAGGTCGAGCAGTACTTC; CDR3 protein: CASSQEVEQYF
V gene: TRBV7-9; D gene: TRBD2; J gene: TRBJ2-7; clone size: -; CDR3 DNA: TGTGCCAGCAGCCCCGGGACTAGAGTATACGAGCAGTACTTC; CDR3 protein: CASSPGTRVYEQYF
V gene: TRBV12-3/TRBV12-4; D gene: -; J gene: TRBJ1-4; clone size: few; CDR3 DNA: TGTGCCAGCAGCCCCAGGGGCGCAACTAATGAAAAACTGTTTTTT; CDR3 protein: CASSPRGATNEKLFF
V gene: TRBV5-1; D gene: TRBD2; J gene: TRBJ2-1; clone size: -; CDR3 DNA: TGCGCCAGCAGCCCCCCGGGACTAGCGGGAGTCCCCAATGAGCAGTTCTTC; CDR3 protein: CASSPPGLAGVPNEQFF
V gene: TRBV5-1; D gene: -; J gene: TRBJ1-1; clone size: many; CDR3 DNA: TGCGCCAGCAGCTTGGTTAAGAACACTGAAGCTTTCTTT; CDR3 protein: CASSLVKNTEAFF
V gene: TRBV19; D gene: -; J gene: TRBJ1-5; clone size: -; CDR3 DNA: TGTGCCAGTAGTATAAATGGCAATCAGCCCCAGCATTTT; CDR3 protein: CASSINGNQPQHF
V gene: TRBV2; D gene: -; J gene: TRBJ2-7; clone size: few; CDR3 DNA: TGTGCCAGCAGCCTCTCTCGTGTGGTGGACGAGCAGTACTTC; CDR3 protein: CASSLSRVVDEQYF